A selection of T cell receptor beta chains follows, all from one sample in a study of blood T cell repertoires in COVID-19. Profiling relied on immunoSEQ multiplex PCR, and the TCRdb table lists in-frame clones only, not all of them. The sample gives over 250,000 clones, roughly four fifths of which show up once; 4.1% is in the top ten. The sequenced sample consisted of PBMCs or T cells enriched from blood (not recorded which). Receptors were obtained from a man under 40 with acute COVID-19. Both conserved end residues are part of each CDR3. A D gene is named only where the DNA matches it firmly. Rows may omit the clone size; those that give it use once, few, many or a size class.

DNA | CDR3 | J | size | V | D
TGTGCCAGCAGTTCGTGGACAGGTATATTGTCCGATGAGCAGTTCTTC | CASSSWTGILSDEQFF | TRBJ2-1 | . | TRBV6-2/TRBV6-3 | TRBD1
TGTGCCAGCAGATCAAGGGGGTCCTACAATGAGCAGTTCTTC | CASRSRGSYNEQFF | TRBJ2-1 | . | TRBV27 | .
TGTGCCACCACCGACAGGCTAGCCAAAAACATTCAGTACTTC | CATTDRLAKNIQYF | TRBJ2-4 | . | TRBV19 | .
TGTGCCAGCAGCCAAGTGGGGACAGCAAGCTCCTACAATGAGCAGTTCTTC | CASSQVGTASSYNEQFF | TRBJ2-1 | . | TRBV14 | TRBD1
TGTGCCAGCAGCTTGGTGGCGGGATCTTCGGATGAGCAGTTCTTC | CASSLVAGSSDEQFF | TRBJ2-1 | . | TRBV5-1 | .
TGTGCCAGCAGCTTTTCAGAACGCACTGAAGCTTTCTTT | CASSFSERTEAFF | TRBJ1-1 | . | TRBV11-2 | .
TGTGCCAGCATGAGGAACACTGAAGCTTTCTTT | CASMRNTEAFF | TRBJ1-1 | . | TRBV27 | .
TGTGCCAGCAGCTGGGACAGGGGAGCCAACACTGAAGCTTTCTTT | CASSWDRGANTEAFF | TRBJ1-1 | . | TRBV5-7 | TRBD1
TGTGCCACCAGTGATTGGCCCCAGTTGCAAGGCTACACCTTC | CATSDWPQLQGYTF | TRBJ1-2 | . | TRBV24-1 | .
TGCGCCAGCAGCTTCCAACCTCCGGACAGGGGTGGAGCGGAAGCTTTCTTT | CASSFQPPDRGGAEAFF | TRBJ1-1 | . | TRBV5-1 | TRBD1
TGTGCCAGCAGTCTCAAACAGGGAGAGACCCAGTACTTC | CASSLKQGETQYF | TRBJ2-5 | . | TRBV6-4 | .
TGTGCCAGCTCACCAGGGACACCACCCTCGAACACTGAAGCTTTCTTT | CASSPGTPPSNTEAFF | TRBJ1-1 | once | TRBV18 | .
TGTGCCAGTAGTATTTCGGACAGGTACACCGGGGAGCTGTTTTTT | CASSISDRYTGELFF | TRBJ2-2 | . | TRBV19 | TRBD1
TGTGCCAGCTCACCACCGGGAGGGGGACGCAATCAGCCCCAGCATTTT | CASSPPGGGRNQPQHF | TRBJ1-5 | . | TRBV18 | .
TGTGCCAGCAGCTTGGCCACCCTAGGAGGGCCCCAGCATTTT | CASSLATLGGPQHF | TRBJ1-5 | few | TRBV7-9 | .
TGTGCCAGCAGCTTGGTTGCAGGGGCCCTCACTGAAGCTTTCTTT | CASSLVAGALTEAFF | TRBJ1-1 | . | TRBV5-1 | .
TGTGCCAGCACCCCAGGAAGGGGCCTCTATGGCTACACCTTC | CASTPGRGLYGYTF | TRBJ1-2 | once | TRBV2 | .
TGTGCCTGGATACCCGGGCCGGGAGAACAGGGGCCACCACGGAGGGGCTACACCTTC | CAWIPGPGEQGPPRRGYTF | TRBJ1-2 | . | TRBV30 | TRBD1
TGTGCCAGTAGTTCCCGACTAGCCGGTGATACGCAGTATTTT | CASSSRLAGDTQYF | TRBJ2-3 | . | TRBV19 | TRBD2
TGCGCCAGCAGATGGACAGCGCTAGGGGCCGGGGAGCTGTTTTTT | CASRWTALGAGELFF | TRBJ2-2 | . | TRBV5-1 | .
TGCGCCAGCAGCCCCTTTGAGGGGGGGCATCAGCCCCAGCATTTT | CASSPFEGGHQPQHF | TRBJ1-5 | . | TRBV4-1 | .
TGTGCCAGCAGCCAAGAAAGCGGGTATCACTATGGCTACACCTTC | CASSQESGYHYGYTF | TRBJ1-2 | . | TRBV3-1/TRBV3-2 | .
TGTGCCAGCAGCCGCCAGACAAATTCACCCCTCCACTTT | CASSRQTNSPLHF | TRBJ1-6 | few | TRBV14 | .
TGCAGCGTTGAGAACTTCAAAGAGACCCAGTACTTC | CSVENFKETQYF | TRBJ2-5 | . | TRBV29-1 | .
TGTGCCAGCAGCTGGGGGGGCGCGTCTGGAAACACCATATATTTT | CASSWGGASGNTIYF | TRBJ1-3 | . | TRBV5-6 | .
TGTGCCAGTAGTTACGGGACAGGGAGGAGGGAGACCCAGTACTTC | CASSYGTGRRETQYF | TRBJ2-5 | few | TRBV19 | TRBD1
TGTGCTAGTGGGGCCGGGACTAGCGGGTTGACAGATACGCAGTATTTT | CASGAGTSGLTDTQYF | TRBJ2-3 | . | TRBV12-5 | TRBD2
TGCGCCAGCAGCCAAGACGTTGAGGTGGAGTCAGTTGAAAAACTGTTTTTT | CASSQDVEVESVEKLFF | TRBJ1-4 | . | TRBV4-3 | .
TGTGCCAGCAGTGACTCGGCCGGGTCTGGGGCCAACGTCCTGACTTTC | CASSDSAGSGANVLTF | TRBJ2-6 | . | TRBV9 | .
TGTGCCACCAGCAGAGATGTTGCGGGGACCACAGATACGCAGTATTTT | CATSRDVAGTTDTQYF | TRBJ2-3 | . | TRBV15 | .
TGTGCCTGGAGTGTCGGGAGGGGGCAGCCCCAGCATTTT | CAWSVGRGQPQHF | TRBJ1-5 | . | TRBV30 | .
TGTGCCAGCAGTGAACAGGGGATTCAGCCCCAGCATTTT | CASSEQGIQPQHF | TRBJ1-5 | . | TRBV2 | .